These 9 T cell receptor beta chains were all obtained from the same sample, sequenced in a study of blood T cell repertoires in COVID-19. Sequenced by immunoSEQ multiplex PCR; TCRdb stores in-frame clones only, minus some. Of about 55,000 clones detected, approximately 92% appear once; the ten largest clones hold around 14%. Sequencing was performed on peripheral blood. The receptors shown here come from a human donor with active COVID-19. The donor label of this sample is uncertain.

A word on this clone: An end of the junction differs from the germline gene, which may be a read error. CDR3 loop: CAIRLQGIQGTQYF. The CDR3 nucleotides are TGTGCCATTCGCCTACAGGGAATTCAAGGGACCCAGTACTTC. The chain employs TRBV28 and TRBJ2-5; possibly TRBD1 for D (6 bases). Germline V gene lookup returns CDR1 MDHEN and CDR2 SYDVKM. CDR3 length equals 14 residues.

The CDR3 is CAWSVRGLNTEAFF. Written as DNA, the CDR3 is TGTGCCTGGAGTGTTAGAGGCCTAAACACTGAAGCTTTCTTT. The chain links TRBV30 to TRBJ1-1, with D unclear. From germline, CDR1 is GTSNPN and CDR2 SVGIG (reference sequence). V lost 0 bases and J lost 2, with 10 bases in between. This CDR3 spans 14 amino acids.

The chain recombines TRBV3-1 (or the pseudogene TRBV3-2) with TRBJ1-5; tentative D call: TRBD1 (5 bases). Germline V gene data show CDR1 as LGHDT and CDR2 as YNNKEL (reference sequence). The CDR3 runs to 14 residues. V lost 0 bases, J lost 6 bases, and 9 bases lay in between. The chain's CDR3 is CASSQDGGVQPQHF. Written as DNA, the CDR3 is TGTGCCAGCAGCCAAGATGGAGGGGTTCAGCCCCAGCATTTT.

The rearrangement joins TRBV6-6 to TRBJ2-7; 7 nucleotides agree with TRBD1. CDR1 is MNHNY and CDR2 is SVGAGI in the germline V gene (reference sequence). V dropped 6 bases and J dropped 0; count of bases not matched to a gene: 5. This CDR3 spans 14 amino acids. DNA for the CDR3: TGTGCCAGCAGCCCCCGGGACAGCTCCTACGAGCAGTACGTC. This translates into CASSPRDSSYEQYV.

The V and J genes are TRBV19 and TRBJ1-2, with D hard to call. The CDR3 is 14 residues long. Trimming took 6 bases from V and 4 from J, leaving 15 bases between them. CDR1 is LNHDA and CDR2 is SQIVND in the germline V gene (reference sequence). The DNA for the CDR3 is TGTGCCAGTAGACCGAGAGAATCCCTCTATGGCTACACCTTC. Amino acid sequence: CASRPRESLYGYTF.

The chain carries TRBV6-5 and TRBJ1-1; D is unclear. Germline V CDR1 and CDR2: MNHEY, SVGAGI. This CDR3 has 13 residues. V lost 6 bases and J lost 5, with 13 bases in between. The CDR3 protein is CASRTASGTEAFF. The CDR3 DNA follows: TGTGCCAGCAGGACGGCCTCGGGGACTGAAGCTTTCTTT.

This chain links TRBV5-4 with TRBJ1-2, with 9 nucleotides matching TRBD1. The V gene end was trimmed by 0 bases and the J gene end by 6 bases; junction bases not matched to a gene: 3. CDR1 is SGHNT, CDR2 YYREEE, per germline (reference sequence). This CDR3 is built from 14 residues. The CDR3 is CASSLDGTGNGYTF. The CDR3 DNA sequence: TGTGCCAGCAGCTTGGATGGGACAGGGAATGGCTACACCTTC.

The genes are TRBV7-8 and TRBJ2-7; TRBD2 aligns across 9 bases. Trimming at V came to 4 bases and at J to 3 bases, leaving 7 bases not matched to a gene. The CDR3 loop spans 15 amino acids. Germline V gene sequence: CDR1 SGHVS, CDR2 FQNEAQ. CDR3 amino acids: CASSSLSGSLYEQYF. In DNA form, the CDR3 reads TGTGCCAGCAGCTCCCTTAGCGGGAGTCTCTACGAGCAGTACTTC.

This clone was seen only once. The chain uses TRBV27 and TRBJ2-7; 9 bases are a match to TRBD1. This CDR3 comprises 15 residues. In germline, CDR1 is MNHEY, CDR2 SMNVEV (reference sequence). After removal of 9 bases from V and 1 base from J, the junction contained 10 bases not matched to a gene. As DNA, the CDR3 is TGTGCCAGTAAGACCGGGACAGGGCGTTCCTACGAGCAGTACTTC. It codes for CASKTGTGRSYEQYF.